What follows are 19 T cell receptor beta chains derived from one specimen sequenced in a study of vaccination effects on CD4 cells after COVID-19. ViraFEST assay sequencing came after antigen-specific CD4+ T cells were expanded with viral peptide pools. Researchers isolated CD4+ T cells once approximately ten days of culture had elapsed. Participants received two doses of either the BNT162b2 or mRNA-1273 vaccine. For these receptors, no antigen is known. Generated by immunoSEQ multiplex PCR, the TCRdb table keeps only in-frame clones and is missing some. The sample lists approximately 61,000 clones; around four fifths were seen once. The material sequenced was CD4+ T cells from PBMCs cultured with HCoV-229E spike peptides, taken after COVID-19 vaccination. The receptors come from a human donor who received a COVID-19 vaccine.

The chain carries TRBV19 and TRBJ1-5; D ambiguous. The V end was cut by 3 bases, the J end by 3 bases, with 9 bases between. Germline-derived CDR1 and CDR2 are LNHDA and SQIVND (reference sequence). This CDR3 has 14 amino acids. The CDR3 here is CASSILQINQPQHF. CDR3 bases: TGTGCCAGTAGTATTTTACAGATCAATCAGCCCCAGCATTTT.

This chain links TRBV6-1 with TRBJ2-5; tentative D call: TRBD1 (5 bases). V gave up 4 bases and J gave up 0 bases, with 15 bases separating them. There are 16 residues in the CDR3. Per germline, CDR1 MNHNS and CDR2 SASEGT. The CDR3 protein is CASSGPLGAYQETQYF. CDR3 DNA: TGTGCCAGCAGTGGACCCCTAGGGGCGTACCAAGAGACCCAGTACTTC.

The chain is built from TRBV9 and TRBJ1-3; no firm D call. From germline, CDR1 is SGDLS and CDR2 YYNGEE. This CDR3 region has 14 residues. Between the trimmed V and J ends, which lost 4 bases and 0 bases, there was a span of 8 bases. CDR3 in amino acids: CASSPPFSGNTIYF. Written as DNA, the CDR3 is TGTGCCAGCAGCCCTCCCTTCTCTGGAAACACCATATATTTT.

The chain combines TRBV18 with TRBJ1-1; unclear D gene. CDR3 length: 13 amino acids. Germline V gives CDR1 KGHSH, CDR2 LQKENI. Trimming pared 3 bases from V and 3 bases from J, leaving 8 bases between. The DNA for the CDR3 is TGTGCCAGCTCACCTTTTTCGGACACTGAAGCTTTCTTT. This sequence encodes CASSPFSDTEAFF. The variable domain in full, completed from reference TRBV18 and TRBJ1-1, reads NAGVMQNPRHLVRRRGQEARLRCSPMKGHSHVYWYRQLPEEGLKFMVYLQKENIIDESGMPKERFSAEFPKEGPSILRIQQVVRGDSAAYFCASSPFSDTEAFFGQGTRLTVV.

This rearrangement joins TRBV2 to TRBJ2-2; 9 bases match TRBD1. Trimming at V came to 4 bases and at J to 4 bases, leaving 4 bases not matched to a gene. Germline V lookup: CDR1 SNHLY, CDR2 FYNNEI. The CDR3 sequence is 15 residues long. The CDR3 DNA reads TGTGCCAGCAGTGCCGGGACAGGGATCACCGGGGAGCTGTTTTTT. Residues: CASSAGTGITGELFF.

This clone showed up just a few times. V is TRBV29-1 and J is TRBJ2-5; TRBD2 might be the D (6 bases). V lost 2 bases, J lost 5 bases, and 12 bases lay in between. The CDR3 has 13 amino acids. Looked up from germline, CDR1 is SQVTM and CDR2 is ANQGSEA. CDR3 loop: CSVETTRRETQYF. The CDR3 DNA sequence: TGCAGCGTTGAAACGACTAGGCGGGAGACCCAGTACTTC.

The chain links TRBV5-1 to TRBJ2-5, with 13 positions matching TRBD2. CDR1 and CDR2 from the germline V gene are SGHRS and YFSETQ. The CDR3 loop spans 17 amino acids. Trimming took 3 bases from V and 3 from J; bases not matched to a gene: 8. CDR3: CASSSLTSGGPEETQYF. As DNA, the CDR3 is TGCGCCAGCAGCTCCCTGACTAGCGGGGGGCCGGAAGAGACCCAGTACTTC.

The chain couples TRBV3-1 (or the pseudogene TRBV3-2) to TRBJ2-7; D call uncertain. Trimming left V 4 bases short and J 0 bases short, with 7 bases between. Germline loops: CDR1 LGHDT, CDR2 YNNKEL (reference sequence). CDR3 length: 13 residues. CDR3 coding DNA: TGTGCCAGCAGCCGGGATACCTCCTACGAGCAGTACGTC. This translates into CASSRDTSYEQYV.

The chain carries TRBV7-3 and TRBJ2-1; TRBD2 might be the D (7 bases). The CDR3 sequence is 16 residues long. Germline CDR1 and CDR2: SGHTA and FQGTGA. V dropped 5 bases and J dropped 4 bases, with 18 bases sitting between them. The CDR3 DNA follows: TGTGCCAGCAGCCCCGCCCTGGGGAGGGGGTACAATGAGCAGTTCTTC. Residues: CASSPALGRGYNEQFF.

This chain uses TRBV6-5 with TRBJ1-6; TRBD1 agrees at 8 bases. This CDR3 spans 14 amino acids. V gave up 5 bases and J gave up 10 bases; unmatched junction bases: 7. Germline V gene sequence: CDR1 MNHEY, CDR2 SVGAGI. CDR3 coding DNA: TGTGCCAGCAGTAGGACAGGGTCAAAATCACCCCTCCACTTT. This sequence encodes CASSRTGSKSPLHF.

Remarks on this clone: Other nucleotide sequences in the sample specify the same CDR3. V usage is TRBV6-5 and J usage is TRBJ1-4, with TRBD1 matching over 7 bases. V lost 0 bases to trimming and J lost 7 bases; unmatched junction nucleotides: 2. There are 14 residues in the CDR3. CDR1 and CDR2 (germline): MNHEY, SVGAGI. The CDR3 DNA follows: TGTGCCAGCAGTTACTCAGGGGGCGGTGAAAAACTGTTTTTT. It is translated as CASSYSGGGEKLFF.

J is TRBJ2-2 and V is TRBV2; the D is unclear. The germline V and J ends were trimmed by 4 bases and 0 bases, with 6 bases remaining between them. Germline CDR1 reads SNHLY; CDR2 reads FYNNEI. The CDR3 loop spans 14 amino acids. In DNA, the CDR3 is TGTGCCAGCAGTGTTTGGGCGAACACCGGGGAGCTGTTTTTT. It is translated as CASSVWANTGELFF.

The table lists this clone with a few counts. The genes are TRBV7-3 and TRBJ2-1; D ambiguous. Germline V CDR1 and CDR2: SGHTA, FQGTGA. This CDR3 is 12 amino acids long. Trimming stripped 2 bases from V and 8 bases from J, with 7 bases between. The CDR3 is CASSLSPHEQFF. CDR3 nucleotides: TGTGCCAGCAGCTTATCACCGCATGAGCAGTTCTTC.

The chain combines TRBV24-1 with TRBJ2-2; D tentatively reads TRBD1 or TRBD2 (5 bases each). The V end lost 5 bases, the J end lost 4 bases, and 13 bases lay between the germline ends. Germline V CDR1 and CDR2: KGHDR, SFDVKD. This CDR3 spans 15 amino acids. CDR3 sequence (DNA): TGTGCCACCAGTGCGCAGGGACGGGTCACCGGGGAGCTGTTTTTT. Encoded protein: CATSAQGRVTGELFF.

The chain employs TRBV5-5 and TRBJ2-1; D is perhaps TRBD1 (5 bases). V dropped 3 bases and J dropped 8 bases, with 21 bases sitting between them. CDR3 length: 16 residues. Germline values: CDR1 SGHKS, CDR2 YYEKEE (reference sequence). The CDR3 here is CASSYLPRDPQDEQFF. CDR3 in DNA: TGTGCCAGCAGCTATCTACCAAGGGATCCACAGGATGAGCAGTTCTTC.

This clone has only a few counts. The J gene is TRBJ1-1, the V gene TRBV15, with D unresolved. Trimming left V 1 base short and J 8 bases short, with 11 bases between. From germline, CDR1 is LNHNV and CDR2 YYDKDF (reference sequence). The CDR3 loop spans 13 amino acids. The DNA of the CDR3 is TGTGCCACCAGCAGAGTAATCCAGGCCGAAGCTTTCTTT. Protein product: CATSRVIQAEAFF.

This chain connects TRBV1 to TRBJ2-6; the tabulated D call, TRBD1, remains unverified against the DNA. TRBV1 is a listed pseudogene. The CDR3 length is 18 residues. The CDR3 nucleotides read TGCACCAGCAGCCAAGTAATCAAGGGGCCATCTGGGGCCAACGTCCTGACTTTC. This gives the protein CTSSQVIKGPSGANVLTF.

The chain employs TRBV6-5 and TRBJ1-4; no clear D. This CDR3 spans 13 amino acids. Per germline, CDR1 MNHEY and CDR2 SVGAGI. With 4 bases removed from V and 8 bases from J, the gap between germline ends came to 11 bases. In nucleotides, the CDR3 is TGTGCCAGCAGTTCTTCCCTTGGGGAAAAACTGTTTTTT. Translation: CASSSSLGEKLFF.

This clone has just one count. This chain joins TRBV18 and TRBJ2-1; 8 positions agree with TRBD2. The V and J ends lost 1 base and 6 bases, in that order; junction bases with no gene match: 8. This CDR3 is built from 16 residues. The germline CDR1 and CDR2 sequences are KGHSH and LQKENI. This CDR3 reads CASSPLRGGASNEQFF. In nucleotides, the CDR3 is TGTGCCAGCTCACCACTTCGGGGGGGGGCCTCCAATGAGCAGTTCTTC.